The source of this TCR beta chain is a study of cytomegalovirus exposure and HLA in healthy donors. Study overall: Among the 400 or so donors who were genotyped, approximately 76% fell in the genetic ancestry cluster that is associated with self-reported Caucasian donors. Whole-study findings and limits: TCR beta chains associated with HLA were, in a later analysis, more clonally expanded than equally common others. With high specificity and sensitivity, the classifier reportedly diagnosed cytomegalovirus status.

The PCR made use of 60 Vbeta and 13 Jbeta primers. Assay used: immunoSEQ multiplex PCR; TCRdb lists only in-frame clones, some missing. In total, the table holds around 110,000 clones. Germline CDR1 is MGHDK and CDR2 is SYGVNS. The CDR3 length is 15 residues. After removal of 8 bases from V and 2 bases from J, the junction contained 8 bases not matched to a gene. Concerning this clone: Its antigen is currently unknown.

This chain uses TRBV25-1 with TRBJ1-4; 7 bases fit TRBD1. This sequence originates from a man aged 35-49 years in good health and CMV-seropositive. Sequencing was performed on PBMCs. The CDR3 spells CASGTAYRTNEKLFF. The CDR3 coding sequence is TGTGCCAGCGGGACAGCCTATCGGACTAATGAAAAACTGTTTTTT.